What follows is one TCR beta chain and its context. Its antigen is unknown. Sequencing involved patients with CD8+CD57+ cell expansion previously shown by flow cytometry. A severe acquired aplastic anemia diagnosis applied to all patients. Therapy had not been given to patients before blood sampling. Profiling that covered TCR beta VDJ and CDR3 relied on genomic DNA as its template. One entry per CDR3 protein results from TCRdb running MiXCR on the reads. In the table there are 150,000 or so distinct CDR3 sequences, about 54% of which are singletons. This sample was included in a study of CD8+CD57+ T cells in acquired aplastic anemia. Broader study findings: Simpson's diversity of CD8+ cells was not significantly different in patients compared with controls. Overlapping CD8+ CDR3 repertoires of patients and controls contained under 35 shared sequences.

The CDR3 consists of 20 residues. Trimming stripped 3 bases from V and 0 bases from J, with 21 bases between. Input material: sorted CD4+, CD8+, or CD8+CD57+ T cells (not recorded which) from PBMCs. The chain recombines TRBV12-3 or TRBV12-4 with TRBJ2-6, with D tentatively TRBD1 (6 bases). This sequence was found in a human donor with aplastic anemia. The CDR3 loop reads CASSFQQGEVPLSGANVLTF. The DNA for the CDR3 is TGTGCCAGCAGTTTTCAACAGGGAGAGGTCCCCCTCTCTGGGGCCAACGTCCTGACTTTC.